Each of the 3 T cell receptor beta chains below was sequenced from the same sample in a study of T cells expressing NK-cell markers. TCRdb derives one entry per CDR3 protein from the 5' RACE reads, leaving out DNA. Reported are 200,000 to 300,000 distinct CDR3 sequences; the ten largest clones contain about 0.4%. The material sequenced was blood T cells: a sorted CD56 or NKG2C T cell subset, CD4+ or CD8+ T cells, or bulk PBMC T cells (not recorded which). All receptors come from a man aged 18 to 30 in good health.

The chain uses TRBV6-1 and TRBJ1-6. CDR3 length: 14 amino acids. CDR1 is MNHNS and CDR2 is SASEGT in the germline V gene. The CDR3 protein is CASSEATDNSPLHF.

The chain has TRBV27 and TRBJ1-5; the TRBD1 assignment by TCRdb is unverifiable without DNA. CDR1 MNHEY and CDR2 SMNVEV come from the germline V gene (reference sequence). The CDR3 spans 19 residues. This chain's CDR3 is CASSPDRSINLNSNQPQHF.

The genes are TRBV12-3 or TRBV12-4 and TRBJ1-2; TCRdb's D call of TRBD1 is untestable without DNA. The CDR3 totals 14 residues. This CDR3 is CASRYREANYGYTF.